Following are 26 T cell receptor beta chains from one sample sequenced in a study of T cells after yellow fever vaccination. TCRdb processed the 5' RACE reads anew with MiXCR; each CDR3 protein has one entry. This table holds under 600,000 distinct CDR3 sequences, 21% found once. The material was PBMCs, obtained 21 days after the first yellow fever vaccination. These receptors originate from a young man who received the YFV17D yellow fever vaccine.

This clonotype was seen a few times. Written as DNA, the CDR3 is TGTGCCTGCCAAGGACAGGGAACCCTCTATGGCTACACCTTC. Its protein is CACQGQGTLYGYTF. V usage is TRBV10-3 and J usage is TRBJ1-2; the match to TRBD1 covers 8 bases. V was pared by 11 bases and J by 4 bases, with 12 bases of the junction left unmatched. CDR3 size: 14 residues. Germline assignment: CDR1 ENHRY and CDR2 SYGVKD.

This chain links TRBV28 with TRBJ1-1, with TRBD1 as a possible D gene (6 bases). Between the trimmed V and J ends, which lost 3 bases and 5 bases, there was a span of 13 bases. CDR1 is MDHEN and CDR2 is SYDVKM in the germline V gene. This CDR3 spans 14 amino acids. The CDR3 here is CASSLSVQGTEAFF. CDR3 coding DNA: TGTGCCAGCAGTTTGTCGGTACAGGGAACTGAAGCTTTCTTT.

The rearrangement uses TRBV18 and TRBJ2-7; 7 nucleotides agree with TRBD2. Germline lookup yields CDR1 KGHSH and CDR2 LQKENI. The ends lost 2 bases at V and 5 bases at J; junction bases unmatched: 15. The CDR3 sequence is 17 residues long. The CDR3 region is CASSPTGRGGRGHEQYV. The CDR3 bases are TGTGCCAGCTCACCAACGGGGCGGGGCGGGAGAGGTCACGAGCAGTACGTC.

The rearrangement links TRBV29-1 to TRBJ2-7; D may be TRBD1 (5 bases). The CDR3 is made up of 13 amino acids. Germline V gene sequence: CDR1 SQVTM, CDR2 ANQGSEA. Trimming took 6 bases from V and 2 from J, leaving 14 bases between them. CDR3 residues: CSVKVGPAYEQYF. The CDR3 DNA reads TGCAGCGTCAAAGTGGGGCCAGCCTACGAGCAGTACTTC.

The CDR3 DNA reads TGTGCCAGCAGTTATCGGGGGGCGTTGTCAGATACGCAGTATTTT. It encodes CASSYRGALSDTQYF. The rearrangement links TRBV6-2 or TRBV6-3 to TRBJ2-3; possibly TRBD2 for D (7 bases). This CDR3 region has 15 residues. Germline CDR1 and CDR2: MNHEY and SVGEGT. Between the trimmed V and J ends, which lost 3 bases and 4 bases, there was a span of 14 bases.

The gene calls are TRBV7-6 and TRBJ2-7; 8 bases line up with TRBD1. The CDR3 has 14 residues. Germline CDR1 reads SGHVS; CDR2 reads FNYEAQ. Unmatched junction bases numbered 9, after V lost 5 bases and J lost 6 bases. The CDR3 is CASSIIGQGGEQYF. The CDR3 nucleotides are TGTGCCAGCAGCATAATCGGACAGGGCGGCGAGCAGTACTTC.

This chain connects TRBV12-3 or TRBV12-4 to TRBJ1-2, with 7 bases lining up with TRBD1. Unmatched junction bases numbered 12, after V lost 5 bases and J lost 3 bases. The CDR3 is 16 amino acids. The DNA of the CDR3 is TGTGCCAGCAGTCCTGACAGGGTGGGTCTTCACTATGGCTACACCTTC. Translated, it gives CASSPDRVGLHYGYTF.

The CDR3: CASSPYQAGSYNEQFF. The CDR3 DNA follows: TGTGCCAGCTCACCCTACCAGGCCGGCTCCTACAATGAGCAGTTCTTC. This chain uses TRBV18 with TRBJ2-1, with no clear D. CDR3 length: 16 residues. Trimming shortened V by 3 bases and J by 0 bases, and 12 bases separated the two germline ends. CDR1 is KGHSH and CDR2 is LQKENI in the germline V gene.

There are many counts of this clonotype. A read error may account for a junction end that differs from germline. In DNA, the CDR3 is TGTGCCAGCAGCTTAGGTCAAGAGACCCAGTACTTC. Encoded protein: CASSLGQETQYF. The V call is TRBV5-1, the J call TRBJ2-5; D unclear. The CDR3 is 12 residues long. Germline V gives CDR1 SGHRS, CDR2 YFSETQ.

Comment on this clonotype: A read error is possible here, since a much larger clone lies one base away. The genes are TRBV5-5 and TRBJ1-2; the match to TRBD1 covers 7 bases. The ends lost 1 base at V and 3 bases at J; junction bases unmatched: 6. CDR3 size: 15 residues. Germline CDR1 is SGHKS and CDR2 is YYEKEE (reference sequence). The CDR3 sequence: CASSLLNRGDYGYTF. CDR3 coding DNA: TGTGCCAGCAGCTTGTTGAACAGGGGTGACTATGGCTACACCTTC.

This clonotype was seen a handful of times. The gene calls are TRBV2 and TRBJ2-2; D gene unclear. CDR1 is SNHLY, CDR2 FYNNEI, per germline. Trimming cost V 0 bases and J 3 bases, with 2 bases left between them. CDR3 length: 13 amino acids. The CDR3 DNA sequence: TGTGCCAGCAGTGAAGCGTACACCGGGGAGCTGTTTTTT. Its protein product is CASSEAYTGELFF.

This clonotype occurred many times. This sequence joins TRBV12-3 or TRBV12-4 and TRBJ2-2, with 9 bases lining up with TRBD1. Trimming cost V 5 bases and J 4 bases; bases outside gene matches: 2. This CDR3 has 14 residues. CDR3 loop: CASSRGQGTGELFF. The CDR3 region has the DNA TGTGCCAGCAGTAGGGGACAGGGCACCGGGGAGCTGTTTTTT.

This clonotype occurred a few times. The V gene is TRBV7-7, the J gene TRBJ2-2; TRBD1 aligns across 7 bases. CDR3 length equals 14 residues. The V gene's germline CDR1 is SSHAT and CDR2 FNYEAQ (reference sequence). This CDR3 reads CATSFSRGTGELFF. For the CDR3, the DNA is TGTGCTACCTCCTTTTCCAGGGGGACCGGGGAGCTGTTTTTT. Variable domain in full (rest from reference TRBV7-7 and TRBJ2-2): GAGVSQSPRYKVTKRGQDVTLRCDPISSHATLYWYQQALGQGPEFLTYFNYEAQPDKSGLPSDRFSAERPEGSISTLTIQRTEQRDSAMYRCATSFSRGTGELFFGEGSRLTVL.

This clonotype has only a few counts. The rearrangement links TRBV4-1 to TRBJ2-5; D might be TRBD1 or TRBD2, each matching 6 bases. Per the germline V gene, CDR1 is MGHRA and CDR2 is YSYEKL. V was shortened by 1 base and J by 5 bases, with 14 bases between the two germline ends. This CDR3 spans 15 amino acids. This CDR3 reads CASSQGDGGRETQYF. In DNA, the CDR3 is TGCGCCAGCAGCCAAGGAGATGGGGGGCGGGAGACCCAGTACTTC.

The table lists this clonotype with a few counts. The rearrangement links TRBV5-1 to TRBJ1-1; unclear D gene. V lost 4 bases and J 4 bases, leaving 17 bases between the germline ends. This CDR3 has 15 residues. The germline V gene encodes CDR1 SGHRS and CDR2 YFSETQ. The CDR3 DNA reads TGCGCCAGCAGCCCCGACGTCACGGGAGGCACTGAAGCTTTCTTT. Translating gives CASSPDVTGGTEAFF.

The gene calls are TRBV5-5 and TRBJ1-1; D is uncertain. The ends were cut back, 2 bases at V and 4 bases at J, with 15 bases in the middle. The length of the CDR3 is 15 residues. The germline CDR1 and CDR2 sequences are SGHKS and YYEKEE (reference sequence). As DNA, the CDR3 is TGTGCCAGCAGCTTTTTGGGAACAATCTCCACTGAAGCTTTCTTT. Translated: CASSFLGTISTEAFF.

The chain employs TRBV12-3 or TRBV12-4 and TRBJ1-1, with TRBD1 identical over 7 bases. The CDR3 length is 14 residues. After removal of 5 bases from V and 7 bases from J, the junction contained 10 bases not matched to a gene. CDR3 amino acids: CASSDTYRGGEAFF. For the CDR3, the DNA is TGTGCCAGCAGTGACACCTACAGGGGCGGTGAAGCTTTCTTT.

The V call is TRBV30, the J call TRBJ1-1; maybe TRBD1 (5 bases). This CDR3 region has 19 residues. V gave up 3 bases and J gave up 3 bases, with 29 bases separating them. Looked up from germline, CDR1 is GTSNPN and CDR2 is SVGIG (reference sequence). The chain's CDR3 is CAWRDATDRAWITDTEAFF. The DNA of the CDR3 is TGTGCCTGGAGAGACGCGACAGATAGGGCATGGATTACGGACACTGAAGCTTTCTTT.

The DNA of the CDR3 is TGTGCCAGCAGTACCAACCTCAGGGATGAGCAGTTCTTC. Translated: CASSTNLRDEQFF. The chain has TRBV6-1 and TRBJ2-1; D might be TRBD1 (5 bases). V lost 5 bases, J lost 8 bases, and 13 bases lay in between. This CDR3 spans 13 amino acids. Germline V gene sequence: CDR1 MNHNS, CDR2 SASEGT.

This clonotype was seen more than once but under ten times. The chain carries TRBV6-5 and TRBJ2-7; D is unclear. CDR1 is MNHEY, CDR2 SVGAGI, per germline. The germline V and J ends were trimmed by 2 bases and 2 bases, with 16 bases remaining between them. The CDR3 length is 16 residues. Here the CDR3 DNA reads TGTGCCAGCAGTTACGTGTTAACGGGTAAAGCCTACGAGCAGTACTTC. Translated: CASSYVLTGKAYEQYF.

The chain has TRBV7-8 and TRBJ2-1; D is undetermined. The CDR3 has 13 residues. Trimming shortened V by 5 bases and J by 12 bases, and 17 bases separated the two germline ends. CDR1 SGHVS and CDR2 FQNEAQ come from the germline V gene. CDR3 bases: TGTGCCAGCAGCCCGCTCCAGAGACTCCTGCAGTTCTTC. This encodes CASSPLQRLLQFF.

The chain links TRBV7-4 to TRBJ2-7, with TRBD2 as a possible D gene (7 bases). Trimming removed 9 bases at V and 5 bases at J, with 14 bases between. CDR3 length: 12 amino acids. The germline V gene has CDR1 SGHVT and CDR2 SQSDAQ. The CDR3 region has the DNA TGTGCCAGAGGGCTGGGGGGGCACGAGCAGTACTTC. Its protein product is CARGLGGHEQYF.

The chain is built from TRBV20-1 and TRBJ2-6, with a possible D match to TRBD2 (6 bases). The CDR3 is 17 residues long. V lost 5 bases and J lost 0, with 17 bases in between. The germline V gene has CDR1 DFQATT and CDR2 SNEGSKA (reference sequence). The CDR3 here is CSAPTPRRASGANVLTF. The CDR3 coding sequence is TGCAGTGCTCCCACCCCGCGGAGGGCCTCTGGGGCCAACGTCCTGACTTTC.

This clonotype was seen a handful of times. V usage is TRBV5-5 and J usage is TRBJ1-2; possible D gene TRBD1, 6 bases. From germline, CDR1 is SGHKS and CDR2 YYEKEE (reference sequence). V gave up 6 bases and J gave up 6 bases, with 18 bases separating them. This CDR3 comprises 14 residues. In DNA, the CDR3 is TGTGCCAGCACCAAAAACCCGACAGGCAATGGCTACACCTTC. It encodes CASTKNPTGNGYTF.

This clonotype was recorded a few times. J is TRBJ2-7 and V is TRBV5-6, with 9 bases identical to TRBD2. V was clipped by 0 bases and J by 9 bases; unmatched bases: 4. Germline V lookup: CDR1 SGHDT, CDR2 YYEEEE. The CDR3 totals 13 residues. The CDR3 spells CASSLAPAGGQYF. CDR3 coding DNA: TGTGCCAGCAGCTTGGCCCCAGCGGGGGGGCAGTACTTC.

V and J are TRBV20-1 and TRBJ2-1, with D possibly being TRBD2 (5 bases). The CDR3 extends over 14 amino acids. Trimming shortened V by 3 bases and J by 8 bases, and 17 bases separated the two germline ends. Germline V gene sequence: CDR1 DFQATT, CDR2 SNEGSKA (reference sequence). CDR3 nucleotides: TGCAGTGCTAGGCTAGCCCTAGGTCAGGATGAGCAGTTCTTC. Protein product: CSARLALGQDEQFF.